Described below is a single TCR beta chain sequence and its context. It has no known antigen specificity. The sample holds no much larger clone one base away, and base qualities are not on file. The data derive from a study of blood T cell repertoires in COVID-19 (dated by TCRdb to 2020 to 2021). About the full investigation: Samples covering the acute and convalescent phases of COVID-19 were provided by collaborators in the United States, Italy and Spain. A de-identified subject ID, COVID-19 status, age in years and sex were almost always included in the sample metadata. The dataset comprised deeply sampled blood TCRbeta repertoires from subjects exposed to, actively infected with, or recovered from COVID-19. The samples were drawn from two sources: the first 160 participants of the ongoing ImmuneRACE study, and 1,000 to 1,500 subjects contributed by 6 global collaborators. The repertoires were released in a freely available public database intended as a resource for research on the immune response to SARS-CoV-2. The material from the prospective study consisted of cDNA or gDNA derived from T cells, B-cell-depleted T cells, or PBMCs. Where HLA class I and class II types were available, the types were taken from metadata supplied by the sample provider, not from assay-based typing. Study-level results and caveats: The amount of clinical and demographic metadata varied by source and participant and was provided uncurated.

The collaborating institutions used their own protocols to collect whole blood in K2EDTA tubes. For TCRbeta analysis, collaborators shipped samples as frozen whole blood, isolated PBMCs, or DNA extracted from either of those sample types. TCRbeta CDR3 regions were amplified from genomic DNA by means of the immunoSEQ Assay, a bias-controlled multiplex PCR. As for the authors' bioinformatics: The number of nucleated cells in each sample was estimated by amplification of reference gene primers within the assay. To quantify the absolute abundance of each unique TCRbeta CDR3 rearrangement, sequence reads were collapsed and filtered. Productive Simpson clonality was computed per sample as the square root of Simpson's diversity index over productive rearrangements. Drawn from immuneACCESS, this table holds only the in-frame rearrangements with V and J called that TCRdb kept. Clones are partly lost; checked studies trace under half to an unresolved V gene and leave the rest unexplained. V and J calls and clone size are those listed in that table; D and trimming were worked out from the DNA. This sample is represented by almost 70,000 clones; roughly 79% of them were singletons. Roughly 44% of the sample is taken by the ten largest.

V loses 7 bases at its end and J loses 4 bases; junction bases beyond the gene matches: 23. From the germline V gene, CDR1 is SGHTA and CDR2 is FQGNSA. The CDR3 contains 19 residues, cysteine and phenylalanine counted. The sequence is cut down to CDR3 DNA, 57 bases in frame from base 1. The V and J segments used are TRBV7-2 and TRBJ2-7, and TRBD2 aligns with 9 junction nucleotides. The receptor's source is a human donor in a cohort sampled during active COVID-19. What was sequenced was peripheral blood. The DNA sequence is given as TGTGCCAGCACTCGGAGGATAGCGGGGGACTCCACTAGACCTTACGAGCAGTACTTC. Its protein product is CASTRRIAGDSTRPYEQYF.